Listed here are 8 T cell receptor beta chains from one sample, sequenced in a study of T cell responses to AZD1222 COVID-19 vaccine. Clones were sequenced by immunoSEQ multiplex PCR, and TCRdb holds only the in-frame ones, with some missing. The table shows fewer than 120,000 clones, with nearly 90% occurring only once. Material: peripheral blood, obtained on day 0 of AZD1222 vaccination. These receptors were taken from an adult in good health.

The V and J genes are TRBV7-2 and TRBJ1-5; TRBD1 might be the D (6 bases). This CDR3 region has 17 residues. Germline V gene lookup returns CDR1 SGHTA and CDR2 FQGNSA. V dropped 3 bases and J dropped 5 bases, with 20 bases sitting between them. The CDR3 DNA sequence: TGTGCCAGCAGCTTCAGAGCGACGCAGGGGATCCATCAGCCCCAGCATTTT. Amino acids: CASSFRATQGIHQPQHF.

For the CDR3, the DNA is TGTGCCTGGAGTTTTCCCAGGGGAGCTAATGAAAAACTGTTTTTT. Protein sequence: CAWSFPRGANEKLFF. V is TRBV30 and J is TRBJ1-4; possible D gene TRBD1, 6 bases. CDR1 is GTSNPN, CDR2 SVGIG, per germline (reference sequence). Deletions cut 2 bases from V and 3 bases from J, with 13 bases between. This CDR3 has 15 residues.

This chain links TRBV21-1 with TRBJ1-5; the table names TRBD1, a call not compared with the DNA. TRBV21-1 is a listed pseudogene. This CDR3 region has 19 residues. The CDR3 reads CASSTFPGQGTYSNQPQHF. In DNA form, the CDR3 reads TGTGCCAGCAGCACTTTCCCGGGACAGGGGACTTATAGCAATCAGCCCCAGCATTTT.

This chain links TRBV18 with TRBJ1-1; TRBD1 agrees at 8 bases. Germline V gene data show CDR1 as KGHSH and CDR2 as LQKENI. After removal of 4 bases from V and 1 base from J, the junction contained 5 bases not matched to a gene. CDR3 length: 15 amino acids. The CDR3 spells CASSHSTGENTEAFF. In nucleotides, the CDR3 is TGTGCCAGCTCACACTCGACAGGGGAGAACACTGAAGCTTTCTTT.

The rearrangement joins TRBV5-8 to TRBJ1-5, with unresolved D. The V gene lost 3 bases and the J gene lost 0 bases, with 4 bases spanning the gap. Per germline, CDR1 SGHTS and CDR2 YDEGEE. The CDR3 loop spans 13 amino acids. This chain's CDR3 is CASSSYSNQPQHF. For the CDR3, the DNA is TGTGCCAGCAGCTCTTATAGCAATCAGCCCCAGCATTTT.

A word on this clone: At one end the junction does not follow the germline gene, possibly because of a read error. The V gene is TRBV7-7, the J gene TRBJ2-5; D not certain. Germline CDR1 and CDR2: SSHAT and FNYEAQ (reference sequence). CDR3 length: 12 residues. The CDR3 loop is CASSLNGETQYF. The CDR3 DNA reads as TGTGCTAGCAGCTTAAACGGGGAGACCCAGTACTTC.

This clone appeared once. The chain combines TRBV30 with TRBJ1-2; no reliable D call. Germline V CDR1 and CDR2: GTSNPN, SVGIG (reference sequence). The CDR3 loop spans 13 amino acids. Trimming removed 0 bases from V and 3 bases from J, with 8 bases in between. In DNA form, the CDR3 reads TGTGCCTGGAGTGTAGTGGCAGACTATGGCTACACCTTC. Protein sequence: CAWSVVADYGYTF.

CDR3 amino acids: CASKANTEAFF. The CDR3 region has the DNA TGCGCCAGCAAGGCGAACACTGAAGCTTTCTTT. The rearrangement joins TRBV5-1 to TRBJ1-1, with D unclear. CDR3 length equals 11 residues. CDR1 is SGHRS and CDR2 is YFSETQ in the germline V gene. Between the trimmed V and J ends, which lost 6 bases and 1 base, there was a span of 4 bases. The full variable domain, with the rest looked up from reference TRBV5-1 and TRBJ1-1, is KAGVTQTPRYLIKTRGQQVTLSCSPISGHRSVSWYQQTPGQGLQFLFEYFSETQRNKGNFPGRFSGRQFSNSRSEMNVSTLELGDSALYLCASKANTEAFFGQGTRLTVV.